The present T cell receptor beta chain was sequenced within a study of blood T cell repertoires in COVID-19. Whole-study context: Sample material is recorded as cDNA or gDNA derived from T cells, B-cell-depleted T cells, or PBMCs.

This CDR3 is built from 13 residues. V was pared by 3 bases and J by 14 bases, with 18 bases between. CDR1 and CDR2 from the germline V gene are SGHRS and YFSETQ. In the original workflow: Nucleated cell number was recorded as an estimate derived from reference gene primer amplification. This table comes from immunoSEQ multiplex PCR, and its TCRdb copy is limited to in-frame clones, with some not included. That table supplies the V and J calls and clone size; D and trimming were determined from the DNA. The sample holds fewer than 200,000 clones, less than 90% seen once. Sequences were obtained from peripheral blood. The TCR was taken from a man aged 65-85 years with active or convalescent COVID-19. V gene TRBV5-1 combines with J gene TRBJ2-1; perhaps TRBD1 as D (6 bases). The CDR3 sequence: CASSSRSNRVKFF. CDR3 in DNA: TGCGCCAGCAGCTCCCGCTCAAACAGGGTAAAGTTCTTC.